A single sample is the source of the 32 T cell receptor beta chains below, sequenced in a study of cytomegalovirus exposure and HLA in healthy donors (dated by TCRdb to about 2017). The library was prepared using the immunoSEQ multiplex PCR assay. For the multiplex PCR, a mixture combining 60 forward primers for TCR Vbeta segments and 13 reverse primers for TCR Jbeta segments was used. The table comes from immuneACCESS by way of TCRdb, which keeps in-frame sequences with V and J called. Part of the clones is missing from these tables; in studies checked, under half for an unresolved V gene and the rest for unknown reasons. The sample table records 100,000 to 150,000 clones; about 80% of these occur just once. The biggest ten clones account for about 10% of the sample. The sequenced sample consisted of PBMCs. These receptors all come from a female donor in good health and CMV-seropositive.

V is TRBV11-1 and J is TRBJ2-2, with 11 positions matching TRBD2. CDR1 is SGHAT and CDR2 is FQDESV in the germline V gene (reference sequence). J gave up 7 bases and V 8 bases, and 6 bases lay outside the gene matches. There are 14 residues in the CDR3. CDR3 protein: CASDRLAGFGELFF. Written as DNA, the CDR3 is TGTGCCAGCGACCGACTAGCGGGATTCGGGGAGCTGTTTTTT.

The rearrangement links TRBV15 to TRBJ2-7, with 9 bases aligning to TRBD2. CDR3 length: 16 amino acids. Losses at the gene ends were 4 bases for V and 2 bases for J; bases not matched to a gene: 9. Germline CDR1 and CDR2: LNHNV and YYDKDF (reference sequence). The CDR3 DNA reads as TGTGCCACCAGCACTGCGACTAGCGGATCTACCTACGAGCAGTACTTC. Translated, it gives CATSTATSGSTYEQYF.

The chain links TRBV19 to TRBJ1-1; 7 bases map to TRBD1. Germline V gene sequence: CDR1 LNHDA, CDR2 SQIVND (reference sequence). Germline trimming cut 10 bases from V and 5 bases from J; bases unmatched to any gene: 13. There are 14 residues in the CDR3. CDR3 protein: CATSGDRFGTEAFF. DNA for the CDR3: TGTGCCACCAGTGGGGACAGATTTGGGACTGAAGCTTTCTTT.

The rearrangement uses TRBV19 and TRBJ1-5, with 9 bases lining up with TRBD1. The CDR3 length is 17 residues. The J segment lost 1 base and the V segment lost 5 bases, leaving 9 bases of the junction unmatched. CDR1 and CDR2 from the germline V gene are LNHDA and SQIVND (reference sequence). As DNA, the CDR3 is TGTGCCAGTAGTCCGTCGACAGGGGGTAGGAGCAATCAGCCCCAGCATTTT. This gives the protein CASSPSTGGRSNQPQHF.

V and J are TRBV7-2 and TRBJ2-7, with D hard to call. The CDR3 sequence is 12 residues long. Trimming pared 1 base from V and 6 bases from J, leaving 7 bases between. Germline V CDR1 and CDR2: SGHTA, FQGNSA. CDR3 in DNA: TGTGCCAGCAGCTTAGTTAGGAGCGAGCAGTACTTC. Translated, it gives CASSLVRSEQYF.

This clone was seen a handful of times. The chain carries TRBV28 and TRBJ2-7, with 9 bases matching TRBD1. J lost 3 bases, V lost 2 bases, and 8 bases had no gene match. The CDR3 extends over 16 amino acids. CDR1 and CDR2 from the germline V gene are MDHEN and SYDVKM. The CDR3 spells CASSLPPGQGGYEQYF. CDR3 in DNA: TGTGCCAGCAGTTTACCCCCGGGACAGGGTGGCTACGAGCAGTACTTC.

The chain is built from TRBV4-1 and TRBJ1-2; D not certain. The CDR3 totals 17 residues. CDR1 and CDR2 from the germline V gene are MGHRA and YSYEKL. The germline V and J ends were trimmed by 4 bases and 0 bases, with 18 bases remaining between them. CDR3 sequence: CASSPSVLWAPNYGYTF. The CDR3 DNA follows: TGCGCCAGCAGCCCTTCAGTACTTTGGGCCCCTAACTATGGCTACACCTTC.

The rearrangement uses TRBV30 and TRBJ1-2; D ambiguous. CDR3 length: 14 residues. With 6 bases removed from V and 1 base from J, the gap between germline ends came to 15 bases. Looked up from germline, CDR1 is GTSNPN and CDR2 is SVGIG (reference sequence). The CDR3 region has the DNA TGTGCCTGCTATAAGCGGAGCTTTAACTATGGCTACACCTTC. Protein product: CACYKRSFNYGYTF.

The V gene is TRBV19, the J gene TRBJ1-5; D ambiguous. This CDR3 region has 15 residues. Germline V gene data show CDR1 as LNHDA and CDR2 as SQIVND (reference sequence). Trimming shortened V by 1 base and J by 7 bases, and 14 bases separated the two germline ends. CDR3 region: CASSIGAGLRQPQHF. CDR3 DNA sequence: TGTGCCAGTAGTATAGGAGCGGGTCTCCGGCAGCCCCAGCATTTT.

V is TRBV12-5 and J is TRBJ1-1; D not resolved. Germline CDR1 and CDR2: LGHNT and FRNRAP. Deletions cut 7 bases from V and 6 bases from J, with 12 bases between. The CDR3 runs 12 residues. CDR3 nucleotide sequence: TGTGCTAGTGAGCGGGTAGGCGCTGAAGCTTTCTTT. As protein: CASERVGAEAFF.

The chain uses TRBV7-3 and TRBJ2-3; D unclear. Per germline, CDR1 SGHTA and CDR2 FQGTGA. This CDR3 region has 14 residues. Deletions cut 4 bases from V and 0 bases from J, with 8 bases between. CDR3 DNA sequence: TGTGCCAGCAGCTCGTACTCTAGCACAGATACGCAGTATTTT. Its protein is CASSSYSSTDTQYF.

The V call is TRBV7-9, the J call TRBJ2-5, with TRBD1 matching 10 bases. V trimming: 5 bases; J trimming: 2 bases; junction bases outside the gene matches: 8. The germline V gene encodes CDR1 SEHNR and CDR2 FQNEAQ (reference sequence). The CDR3 has 16 amino acids. The CDR3 region has the DNA TGTGCCAGCAGCCGATTCCGGGACAGGGGACAAGAGACCCAGTACTTC. Protein sequence: CASSRFRDRGQETQYF.

The chain is built from TRBV20-1 and TRBJ1-2, with 9 positions matching TRBD1. V was pared by 5 bases and J by 5 bases, with 0 bases of the junction left unmatched. The CDR3 spans 11 residues. Germline CDR1 reads DFQATT; CDR2 reads SNEGSKA (reference sequence). The CDR3 protein is CSAGQGYGYTF. The CDR3 coding sequence is TGCAGTGCTGGACAGGGGTATGGCTACACCTTC.

The rearrangement joins TRBV25-1 to TRBJ2-3; 9 nucleotides agree with TRBD2. CDR3 length: 16 residues. The V gene end was trimmed by 2 bases and the J gene end by 2 bases; junction bases not matched to a gene: 5. Germline V CDR1 and CDR2: MGHDK, SYGVNS. The CDR3 bases are TGTGCCAGCAGTGAAGGTCTAGCGGGATCCACAGATACGCAGTATTTT. It codes for CASSEGLAGSTDTQYF. The variable domain in full, with the rest retrieved from reference TRBV25-1 and TRBJ2-3, is EADIYQTPRYLVIGTGKKITLECSQTMGHDKMYWYQQDPGMELHLIHYSYGVNSTEKGDLSSESTVSRIRTEHFPLTLESARPSHTSQYLCASSEGLAGSTDTQYFGPGTRLTVL.

V is TRBV11-3 and J is TRBJ2-7; 8 nucleotides align to TRBD1. V lost 9 bases and J lost 3; bases outside the gene matches: 16. Germline V gene sequence: CDR1 SGHNT, CDR2 YENEEA. The CDR3 is 16 amino acids. The CDR3 sequence is CASSTSQGAIYYEQYF. The CDR3 DNA sequence: TGTGCCAGTTCGACAAGTCAGGGGGCGATTTACTACGAGCAGTACTTC.

The V and J genes are TRBV6-1 and TRBJ1-5; D gene ambiguous. CDR3 length: 15 amino acids. CDR1 is MNHNS, CDR2 SASEGT, per germline. V was clipped by 1 base and J by 1 base, with 8 bases between them. In DNA form, the CDR3 reads TGTGCCAGCAGTGAAGGTCCGGGGAGCAATCAGCCCCAGCATTTT. It is translated as CASSEGPGSNQPQHF.

V is TRBV11-3 and J is TRBJ2-3, with 9 nucleotides matching TRBD2. CDR3 length: 17 amino acids. Germline CDR1 and CDR2: SGHNT and YENEEA. V was clipped by 1 base and J by 6 bases; unmatched bases: 11. This CDR3 is CASSLGRAGTSRDTQYF. The CDR3 coding sequence is TGTGCCAGCAGCTTAGGACGGGCCGGGACTAGCAGGGATACGCAGTATTTT.

The CDR3 DNA reads TGTGCCGTTATGGGGGGAGCTGGGACAGGGAACTCACCCCTCCACTTT. The encoded protein is CAVMGGAGTGNSPLHF. The chain uses TRBV30 and TRBJ1-6; 9 bases align to TRBD1. The germline V gene encodes CDR1 GTSNPN and CDR2 SVGIG (reference sequence). With 8 bases clipped from V and 10 bases from J, the junction kept 18 bases outside the gene matches. This CDR3 has 16 amino acids. Complete variable domain (other parts from reference TRBV30 and TRBJ1-6): SQTIHQWPATLVQPVGSPLSLECTVEGTSNPNLYWYRQAAGRGLQLLFYSVGIGQISSEVPQNLSASRPQDRQFILSSKKLLLSDSGFYLCAVMGGAGTGNSPLHFGNGTRLTVT.

The chain is built from TRBV18 and TRBJ2-5; the D is unclear. CDR1 is KGHSH, CDR2 LQKENI, per germline. The CDR3 spans 14 residues. V lost 0 bases and J lost 2, with 7 bases in between. CDR3 protein: CASSPPNQQETQYF. The CDR3, as DNA: TGTGCCAGCTCACCACCCAACCAGCAAGAGACCCAGTACTTC.

The chain carries TRBV5-4 and TRBJ1-6; 8 bases match TRBD1. Germline CDR1 SGHNT, CDR2 YYREEE (reference sequence). The CDR3 is 14 residues long. Unmatched junction bases numbered 5, after V lost 2 bases and J lost 10 bases. DNA for the CDR3: TGTGCCAGCAGCTTACAGACAGGGGAATCACCCCTCCACTTT. Its protein product is CASSLQTGESPLHF.

The V and J genes are TRBV6-5 and TRBJ1-1; possibly TRBD1 for D (5 bases). The CDR3 sequence is 14 residues long. Germline-derived CDR1 and CDR2 are MNHEY and SVGAGI. V was trimmed by 6 bases and J by 1 base, leaving 12 bases between them. The CDR3 DNA reads TGTGCCAGCAGCGCGGGACGGTCGAACACTGAAGCTTTCTTT. It is translated as CASSAGRSNTEAFF.

This clone was detected once. The chain is built from TRBV27 and TRBJ1-2; TRBD1 matches at 8 bases. The CDR3 loop spans 13 amino acids. Germline lookup yields CDR1 MNHEY and CDR2 SMNVEV (reference sequence). The V segment lost 6 bases and the J segment 3 bases; nucleotides outside the gene matches: 3. Here the CDR3 reads CASRDRVDYGYTF. The DNA for the CDR3 is TGTGCCAGCAGGGACAGGGTTGACTATGGCTACACCTTC.

V is TRBV7-3 and J is TRBJ2-3, with 7 nucleotides matching TRBD2. The CDR3 totals 16 residues. Germline CDR1 reads SGHTA; CDR2 reads FQGTGA. V was pared by 4 bases and J by 0 bases, with 7 bases of the junction left unmatched. CDR3 sequence (DNA): TGTGCCAGCAGCTGGGGGGGGAGATCTAGCACAGATACGCAGTATTTT. It translates to CASSWGGRSSTDTQYF.

This clone has more than one count but fewer than ten. The chain joins TRBV2 to TRBJ1-2, with a possible D match to TRBD1 (6 bases). This CDR3 spans 11 amino acids. The V end was cut by 6 bases, the J end by 10 bases, with 12 bases between. Germline V gene lookup returns CDR1 SNHLY and CDR2 FYNNEI. In DNA, the CDR3 is TGTGCCAGCAGGGTACAGGGATCCTACACCTTC. As protein: CASRVQGSYTF.

The V call is TRBV18, the J call TRBJ1-1, with D possibly being TRBD1 (6 bases). V lost 2 bases to trimming and J lost 0 bases, with 13 bases between them. Germline V gene lookup returns CDR1 KGHSH and CDR2 LQKENI. This CDR3 contains 16 residues. The CDR3 nucleotides are TGTGCCAGCTCACCAATTGGACAGAGCATGAACACTGAAGCTTTCTTT. Its protein is CASSPIGQSMNTEAFF.

The chain couples TRBV6-6 to TRBJ1-2; D may be TRBD1 (5 bases). This CDR3 comprises 11 residues. Germline CDR1 reads MNHNY; CDR2 reads SVGAGI (reference sequence). Trimming took 8 bases from V and 7 from J, leaving 11 bases between them. Here the CDR3 DNA reads TGTGCCAGCGAAGGGGATTCTGGCTACACCTTC. Amino acid sequence: CASEGDSGYTF.

The chain joins TRBV29-1 to TRBJ2-3, with 9 bases matching TRBD2. CDR1 and CDR2 (germline): SQVTM, ANQGSEA. The CDR3 runs to 14 residues. Unmatched junction bases numbered 4, after V lost 6 bases and J lost 0 bases. Written as DNA, the CDR3 is TGCAGCGTCCAAGCGGGGGGAAGCACAGATACGCAGTATTTT. Its translation is CSVQAGGSTDTQYF.

This chain links TRBV7-9 with TRBJ1-5; D is unresolved. CDR1 is SEHNR, CDR2 FQNEAQ, per germline (reference sequence). V lost 5 bases and J 9 bases, leaving 11 bases between the germline ends. The CDR3 is 12 residues long. The CDR3 loop reads CASSNDGLPQHF. The CDR3 DNA follows: TGTGCCAGCAGCAACGATGGACTGCCCCAGCATTTT.

There are a few counts of this clone. The junction and the germline gene differ at one end; a read error may be behind it. This rearrangement joins TRBV6-6 to TRBJ1-1, with 11 bases fitting TRBD1. Germline CDR1 and CDR2: MNHNY and SVGAGI (reference sequence). The CDR3 runs 14 residues. The CDR3 spells CAISVSGQGAEAFF. The DNA for the CDR3 is TGTGCCATCAGTGTGTCGGGACAGGGGGCTGAAGCTTTCTTT.

The gene calls are TRBV5-1 and TRBJ2-4, with D tentatively TRBD1 (7 bases). There are 18 residues in the CDR3. V was trimmed by 2 bases and J by 4 bases, leaving 22 bases between them. Germline loops: CDR1 SGHRS, CDR2 YFSETQ. CDR3 bases: TGCGCCAGCAGCTTTATAGTCCGGACAGGAGGGATTAAAAACATTCAGTACTTC. Its protein is CASSFIVRTGGIKNIQYF.

The V gene is TRBV7-2, the J gene TRBJ2-1, with D unresolved. CDR1 is SGHTA and CDR2 is FQGNSA in the germline V gene. The CDR3 spans 14 residues. Trimming cost V 3 bases and J 8 bases, with 14 bases left between them. In DNA, the CDR3 is TGTGCCAGCAGCTTGCCCAGACTTCGGGATGAGCAGTTCTTC. It encodes CASSLPRLRDEQFF. The full variable domain, with the rest looked up from reference TRBV7-2 and TRBJ2-1, is GAGVSQSPSNKVTEKGKDVELRCDPISGHTALYWYRQSLGQGLEFLIYFQGNSAPDKSGLPSDRFSAERTGGSVSTLTIQRTQQEDSAVYLCASSLPRLRDEQFFGPGTRLTVL.

CDR3 residues: CATSGQGAYEQYF. The CDR3 region has the DNA TGTGCCACTTCGGGACAGGGGGCCTACGAGCAGTACTTC. The V call is TRBV19, the J call TRBJ2-7; the match to TRBD1 covers 11 bases. Looked up from germline, CDR1 is LNHDA and CDR2 is SQIVND (reference sequence). The CDR3 spans 13 residues. V lost 10 bases and J lost 2; bases outside the gene matches: 4.